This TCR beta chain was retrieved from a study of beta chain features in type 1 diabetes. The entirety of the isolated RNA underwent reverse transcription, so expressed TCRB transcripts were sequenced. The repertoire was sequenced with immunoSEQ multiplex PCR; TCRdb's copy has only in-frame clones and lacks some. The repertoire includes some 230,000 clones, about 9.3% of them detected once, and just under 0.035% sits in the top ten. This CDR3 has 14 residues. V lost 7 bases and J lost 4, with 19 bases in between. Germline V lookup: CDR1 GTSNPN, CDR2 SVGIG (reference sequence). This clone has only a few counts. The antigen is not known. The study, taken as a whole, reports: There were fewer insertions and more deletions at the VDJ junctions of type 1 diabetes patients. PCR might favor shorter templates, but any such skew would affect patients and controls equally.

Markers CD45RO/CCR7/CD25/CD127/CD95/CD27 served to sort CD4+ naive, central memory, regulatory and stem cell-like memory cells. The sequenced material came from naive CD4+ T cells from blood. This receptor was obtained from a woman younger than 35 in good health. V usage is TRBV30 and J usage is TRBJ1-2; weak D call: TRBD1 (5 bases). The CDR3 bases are TGTGCCTCCCCCAGGGAGGGGTTGAGCTATGGCTACACCTTC. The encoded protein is CASPREGLSYGYTF.